The 8 T cell receptor beta chains below come from one sample, sequenced in a study of blood T cell repertoires in COVID-19. Some clones are missing from TCRdb's copy, which holds only in-frame ones; the method was immunoSEQ multiplex PCR. The table records roughly 120,000 clones, approximately 90% of them present only once. The sample comprised peripheral blood. The receptor set was obtained from a man between 50 and 59 years old with COVID-19, enrolled during active disease.

The chain employs TRBV5-6 and TRBJ2-7; 10 nucleotides align to TRBD2. After removal of 3 bases from V and 5 bases from J, the junction contained 11 bases not matched to a gene. CDR3 length equals 16 residues. Germline lookup yields CDR1 SGHDT and CDR2 YYEEEE. CDR3 protein: CASSSYGSGRTHEQYF. The CDR3 DNA is TGTGCCAGCAGCTCATACGGTAGCGGGAGGACGCACGAGCAGTACTTC.

The rearrangement joins TRBV19 to TRBJ2-1; D may be TRBD1 (6 bases). V was cut by 6 bases and J by 7 bases, with 19 bases left in between. CDR3 length: 15 amino acids. CDR1 is LNHDA, CDR2 SQIVND, per germline (reference sequence). In DNA, the CDR3 is TGTGCCAGTAGGCCCTCAGGACAGAACATGAATGAGCAGTTCTTC. Its protein product is CASRPSGQNMNEQFF. The full variable domain, with the rest looked up from reference TRBV19 and TRBJ2-1, is DGGITQSPKYLFRKEGQNVTLSCEQNLNHDAMYWYRQDPGQGLRLIYYSQIVNDFQKGDIAEGYSVSREKKESFPLTVTSAQKNPTAFYLCASRPSGQNMNEQFFGPGTRLTVL.

The chain uses TRBV6-1 and TRBJ2-2, with TRBD1 matching over 7 bases. The CDR3 covers 15 residues. Trimming removed 0 bases from V and 3 bases from J; junction bases left unmatched: 1. Germline CDR1 is MNHNS and CDR2 is SASEGT. The CDR3 is CASSEATGYTGELFF. CDR3 sequence (DNA): TGTGCCAGCAGTGAAGCGACAGGGTACACCGGGGAGCTGTTTTTT.

This clone occurred a few times. The chain recombines TRBV5-1 with TRBJ2-5; 9 positions match TRBD1. This CDR3 spans 15 amino acids. Germline V gene lookup returns CDR1 SGHRS and CDR2 YFSETQ. The junction had 8 bases not matched to a gene; V was cut back by 3 bases and J by 5 bases. CDR3 sequence reads: CASSSGTGIGETQYF. The DNA for the CDR3 is TGCGCCAGCAGCTCCGGGACAGGGATCGGGGAGACCCAGTACTTC. Using reference TRBV5-1 and TRBJ2-5 for the parts outside the CDR3, the full variable domain is KAGVTQTPRYLIKTRGQQVTLSCSPISGHRSVSWYQQTPGQGLQFLFEYFSETQRNKGNFPGRFSGRQFSNSRSEMNVSTLELGDSALYLCASSSGTGIGETQYFGPGTRLLVL.

The V gene is TRBV11-2, the J gene TRBJ2-7, with 10 nucleotides matching TRBD2. Trimming took 0 bases from V and 0 from J; bases not matched to a gene: 2. The CDR3 has 16 amino acids. The germline V gene has CDR1 SGHAT and CDR2 FQNNGV. The CDR3 coding sequence is TGTGCCAGCAGCTTAGAGGTAGCGGGAGGCTCCTACGAGCAGTACGTC. It specifies CASSLEVAGGSYEQYV.

The V call is TRBV6-5, the J call TRBJ1-4; D is unclear. Looked up from germline, CDR1 is MNHEY and CDR2 is SVGAGI. V dropped 6 bases and J dropped 8 bases, with 19 bases sitting between them. The CDR3 is 15 amino acids. CDR3: CASRDSGRAREKLFF. CDR3 coding DNA: TGTGCCAGCAGGGATAGCGGGCGGGCACGAGAAAAACTGTTTTTT.

This sequence joins TRBV28 and TRBJ2-2; the match to TRBD1 covers 8 bases. The CDR3 runs 16 residues. V was pared by 6 bases and J by 0 bases, with 6 bases of the junction left unmatched. CDR1 is MDHEN, CDR2 SYDVKM, per germline. The CDR3 bases are TGTGCCAGCAGACGGACAGGGACCGCGAACACCGGGGAGCTGTTTTTT. This gives the protein CASRRTGTANTGELFF.

This clone occurred once. The chain links TRBV3-1 (or the pseudogene TRBV3-2) to TRBJ2-1, with D tentatively TRBD1 (5 bases). The germline V gene encodes CDR1 LGHDT and CDR2 YNNKEL (reference sequence). This CDR3 has 14 residues. V lost 4 bases and J lost 5, with 12 bases in between. DNA of the CDR3: TGTGCCAGCAGCCCGACGTTCAGGGACAATGAGCAGTTCTTC. It codes for CASSPTFRDNEQFF.